The rows below give T cell receptor beta chains drawn from one sample of a study of CD8+CD57+ T cells in acquired aplastic anemia. TCRdb re-derived calls from the reads in MiXCR, one entry per CDR3 protein. The sample holds over 150,000 distinct CDR3 sequences, around half seen once. Sequencing used sorted CD4+, CD8+, or CD8+CD57+ T cells (not recorded which) from PBMCs. Every receptor here comes from a human donor with aplastic anemia. The CDR3 runs from the conserved cysteine through the conserved F or W. A D gene is named only where the DNA matches it firmly. Size is omitted from some rows. Given values are once, few, many or a class for expanded clones.

d_call j_call clone_size v_call cdr3_aa cdr3_nt
NA TRBJ1-5 NA TRBV7-9 CASSQDSNQPQHF TGCGCCAGCAGCCAAGATTCAAATCAGCCCCAGCATTTT
NA TRBJ1-2 once TRBV29-1 CSVEARQEGTGYGYTF TGCAGCGTTGAAGCCAGACAGGAAGGGACCGGCTATGGCTACACCTTC
TRBD2 TRBJ2-1 NA TRBV25-1 CASSEAGGSGFNEQFF TGTGCCAGCAGTGAAGCGGGGGGCTCGGGGTTCAATGAGCAGTTCTTC
NA TRBJ1-2 NA TRBV5-1 CASSPYYANYGYTF TGCGCCAGCAGCCCTTACTACGCTAACTATGGCTACACCTTC
NA TRBJ1-6 NA TRBV15 CATSIITGGLNSPLHF TGTGCCACCAGCATCATCACCGGAGGGCTAAATTCACCCCTCCACTTT
NA TRBJ2-3 NA TRBV24-1 CATSSWDTDTQYF TGTGCCACCAGCTCCTGGGACACAGATACGCAGTATTTT
NA TRBJ2-3 NA TRBV15 CATSPKIGDSTDTQYF TGTGCCACCAGCCCTAAGATCGGGGATAGCACAGATACGCAGTATTTT
NA TRBJ2-3 once TRBV2 CASSEIRLQDTQYF TGTGCCAGCAGTGAAATAAGGTTGCAGGATACGCAGTATTTT
NA TRBJ1-2 NA TRBV20-1 CSAPRQDPYGYTF TGCAGTGCTCCCCGACAGGATCCCTATGGCTACACCTTC
TRBD1 TRBJ2-1 many TRBV20-1 CSARDGTDYNEQFF TGCAGTGCTAGAGATGGGACAGACTACAATGAGCAGTTCTTC
NA TRBJ2-3 NA TRBV10-3 CATTPLVTPTDTKYF TGTGCCACCACGCCACTAGTAACGCCCACAGATACGAAGTATTTT
TRBD2 TRBJ2-1 few TRBV11-2 CASSLVFGTSGGRSYNEQFF TGTGCCAGCAGCCTAGTCTTTGGGACTAGCGGGGGCCGCTCCTACAATGAGCAGTTCTTC
NA TRBJ2-7 many TRBV7-6 CASSFGEPYEQYF TGTGCCAGCAGCTTTGGGGAACCCTACGAGCAGTACTTC
NA TRBJ2-7 NA TRBV2 CASKGRSYEQYF TGTGCCAGCAAGGGCAGGTCGTACGAGCAGTACTTC
NA TRBJ2-7 few TRBV7-2 CASSPAAGGAYEQYF TGTGCCAGCAGCCCAGCGGCAGGGGGGGCCTACGAGCAGTACTTC
NA TRBJ2-1 NA TRBV25-1 CASSESAAYNEQFF TGTGCCAGCAGTGAATCCGCAGCATACAATGAGCAGTTCTTC
NA TRBJ1-4 few TRBV5-4 CASSLGPGSNEKLFF TGTGCCAGCAGCTTGGGGCCAGGGTCAAATGAAAAACTGTTTTTT
TRBD1 TRBJ2-2 many TRBV13 CASSPDREGRGGELFF TGTGCCAGCAGTCCAGACAGGGAAGGACGAGGCGGGGAGCTGTTTTTT
TRBD1 TRBJ1-1 NA TRBV7-8 CASSIMTGKLANTEAFF TGTGCCAGCAGCATTATGACAGGGAAGTTAGCGAACACTGAAGCTTTCTTT
NA TRBJ1-2 many TRBV15 CATSRDPPRENYGYTF TGTGCCACCAGCAGAGACCCACCCAGAGAGAACTATGGCTACACCTTC
NA TRBJ1-2 many TRBV7-8 CASSLAPRPEANYGYTF TGTGCCAGCAGCTTAGCCCCCCGGCCCGAAGCTAACTATGGCTACACCTTC
TRBD1 TRBJ2-2 NA TRBV6-1 CASSEPPGGSAGELFF TGTGCCAGCAGTGAACCCCCAGGGGGCTCGGCCGGGGAGCTGTTTTTT
TRBD1 TRBJ2-1 NA TRBV7-8 CASSLRQGPQTEQFF TGTGCCAGCAGCCTTAGACAGGGCCCCCAAACTGAGCAGTTCTTC
NA TRBJ1-1 many TRBV6-2/TRBV6-3 CASSYGVRDTEAFF TGTGCCAGCAGTTACGGGGTACGGGACACTGAAGCTTTCTTT
TRBD1 TRBJ1-2 many TRBV29-1 CSAWDSVYGYTF TGCAGCGCCTGGGACAGCGTATACGGCTACACCTTC
TRBD1 TRBJ1-6 NA TRBV7-9 CASSRGTAHSPLHF TGTGCCAGCAGCCGCGGGACAGCCCATTCACCCCTCCACTTT
NA TRBJ1-5 NA TRBV19 CASSPGLDGPINQPQHF TGTGCCAGTAGCCCGGGGCTGGACGGCCCCATAAATCAGCCCCAGCATTTT
NA TRBJ1-1 many TRBV6-2/TRBV6-3 CASSYSRLERGNTEAFF TGTGCCAGCAGTTACTCGAGGCTGGAAAGGGGAAACACTGAAGCTTTCTTT
NA TRBJ1-2 few TRBV4-1 CASSQGLVGQGPNYGYTF TGCGCCAGCAGCCAAGGACTTGTCGGGCAGGGGCCTAACTATGGCTACACCTTC
NA TRBJ1-1 many TRBV7-9 CASSQRGCDTEAFF TGTGCCAGCAGTCAAAGGGGGTGTGACACTGAAGCTTTCTTT
TRBD1 TRBJ1-4 NA TRBV20-1 CSAADRSSEKLFF TGCAGTGCAGCGGACAGGAGCTCTGAAAAACTGTTTTTT
NA TRBJ1-6 NA TRBV2 CASSGTDRGALHF TGTGCCAGCAGCGGGACGGACCGGGGAGCCCTCCACTTT
NA TRBJ1-2 many TRBV6-1 CASGAGLGYTF TGTGCCAGCGGGGCAGGCTTAGGCTACACCTTC
TRBD1 TRBJ1-2 few TRBV28 CASGGQGRKPFGYTF TGTGCCAGCGGAGGACAGGGGCGGAAACCTTTCGGCTACACCTTC
NA TRBJ1-1 many TRBV9 CASSVELNTEAFF TGTGCCAGCAGCGTTGAGTTGAACACTGAAGCTTTCTTT
NA TRBJ2-7 NA TRBV7-9 CASSDSPYEQYF TGTGCCAGCAGCGACAGCCCCTACGAGCAGTACTTC
NA TRBJ1-2 few TRBV2 CASSELGTYGYTF TGTGCCAGCAGTGAGTTGGGGACCTATGGCTACACCTTC
TRBD1 TRBJ1-1 once TRBV10-3 CAISRDRGRTEAFF TGTGCCATCAGCCGGGACAGGGGGCGCACTGAAGCTTTCTTT
TRBD1 TRBJ2-2 many TRBV9 CASSVKRDRANTGELFF TGTGCCAGCAGCGTAAAGCGGGACAGGGCGAACACCGGGGAGCTGTTTTTT
NA TRBJ1-2 NA TRBV4-2 CASSHLDPQANYGYTF TGTGCCAGCAGCCACCTGGACCCGCAAGCTAACTATGGCTACACCTTC
NA TRBJ2-1 many TRBV19 CASSIGLYNEQFF TGTGCCAGTAGTATAGGGCTATACAATGAGCAGTTCTTC
NA TRBJ1-2 NA TRBV25-1 CASSESGTDYGYTF TGTGCCAGCAGTGAAAGTGGAACCGACTATGGCTACACCTTC
TRBD1 TRBJ2-1 NA TRBV10-3 CAISDVDRGGDEQFF TGTGCCATCAGTGATGTTGACAGGGGGGGCGATGAGCAGTTCTTC
TRBD1 TRBJ2-7 many TRBV27 CASSLRGTGTYEQYF TGTGCCAGCAGTTTAAGAGGGACAGGCACCTACGAGCAGTACTTC
NA TRBJ2-5 NA TRBV20-1 CSARSGERGWETQYF TGCAGTGCTAGAAGTGGGGAAAGGGGATGGGAGACCCAGTACTTC
NA TRBJ2-7 NA TRBV20-1 CSASQTVSYEQYF TGCAGTGCTAGTCAGACGGTCTCCTACGAGCAGTACTTC
NA TRBJ1-2 NA TRBV20-1 CSARKRGDKPNYGYTF TGCAGTGCTAGAAAACGGGGGGATAAGCCGAACTATGGCTACACCTTC
NA TRBJ2-1 NA TRBV24-1 CATSGDRDSDNEQFF TGTGCCACCAGTGGGGACCGGGACTCTGACAATGAGCAGTTCTTC
NA TRBJ2-3 many TRBV10-3 CAMGLGQTTDTQYF TGTGCCATGGGCCTTGGACAGACGACAGATACGCAGTATTTT
NA TRBJ2-7 many TRBV24-1 CATSESRDSYEQYF TGTGCCACCAGTGAGTCCCGGGACTCCTACGAGCAGTACTTC
NA TRBJ1-3 NA TRBV7-3 CASSSLSGNTIYF TGTGCCAGCAGCTCCCTCTCTGGAAACACCATATATTTT
NA TRBJ1-2 few TRBV2 CAMLVEGANYGYTF TGTGCCATGCTCGTGGAGGGAGCTAACTATGGCTACACCTTC